This T cell receptor beta chain was sequenced in a study of shared clonotypes between healthy human individuals. Overall study results and limits: Compared with clonotypes that all four donors shared, non-shared clonotypes had lower generation probabilities. Sorted-subset samples were not fully sequenced, rarefaction indicated.

Details on this clone: Its target is unknown.

CDR1 and CDR2 from the germline V gene are WSHSY and SAAADI. Trimming left V 8 bases short and J 6 bases short, with 18 bases between. The CDR3 loop spans 14 amino acids. The assay was immunoSEQ multiplex PCR, and TCRdb's table has in-frame clones only and misses some. The repertoire includes some 2,500,000 clones, over 85% of them detected once, and about 0.34% sits in the top ten. In the CD4+ fraction, cells were divided into CD45RA+ naive and CD45RA-negative memory subsets. The rearrangement links TRBV10-2 to TRBJ2-3; a possible D gene is TRBD2 (6 bases). Sequenced: naive CD4+ T cells from PBMCs. Subset indicated: CD45RA+ positively selected. The source is a man between 18 and 29 years old in good health. Some clones in this sample may be carry-over from other donors' samples. CDR3 nucleotide sequence: TGCGCCAGCCGCGACCGGGGACTTACGGATACGCAGTATTTT. Amino acids: CASRDRGLTDTQYF.